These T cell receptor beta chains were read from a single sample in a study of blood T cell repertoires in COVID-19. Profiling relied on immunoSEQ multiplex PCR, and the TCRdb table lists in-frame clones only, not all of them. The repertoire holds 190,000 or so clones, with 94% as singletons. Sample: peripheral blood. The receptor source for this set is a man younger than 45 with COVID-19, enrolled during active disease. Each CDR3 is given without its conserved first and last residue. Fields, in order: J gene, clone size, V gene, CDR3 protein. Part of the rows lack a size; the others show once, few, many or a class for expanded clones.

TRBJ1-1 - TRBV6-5 ASSRGQPNTEAF
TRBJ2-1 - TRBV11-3 ASSLEGSSYNEQF
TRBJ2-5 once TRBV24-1 ATSDSVVETQY
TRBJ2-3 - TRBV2 ASIWGGADTQY
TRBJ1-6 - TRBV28 ASKVWQGGSPLH
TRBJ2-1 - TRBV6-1 ASSERPTRTYNEQF
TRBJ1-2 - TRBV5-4 ASSTKDGRSYGYT
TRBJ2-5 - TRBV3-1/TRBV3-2 ASSPNAGPVETQY
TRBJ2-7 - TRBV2 ASSADRGLTYEQY
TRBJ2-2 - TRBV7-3 ASSLMAGSNTGELF
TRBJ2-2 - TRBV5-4 ASRTISPGQNTGELF
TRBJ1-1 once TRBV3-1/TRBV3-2 ASSRQGAEAF
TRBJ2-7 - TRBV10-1 ASSEDTSSYEQY
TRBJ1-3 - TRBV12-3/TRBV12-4 ASRRGNTIY
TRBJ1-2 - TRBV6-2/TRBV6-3 ASSLRQTLYGYT
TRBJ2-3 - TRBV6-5 ASSYRTSTDTQY
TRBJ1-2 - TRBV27 ASGQPVNYGYT
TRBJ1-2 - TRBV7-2 ASSPKHNYGYT
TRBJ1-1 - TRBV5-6 ASSLRRNTEAF
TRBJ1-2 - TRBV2 ASSGAGQGKFGYT
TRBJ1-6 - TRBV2 ASRSLNSPLH
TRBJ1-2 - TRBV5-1 ASSPKQSVYGYT
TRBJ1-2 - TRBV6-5 ASSIQGSYGYT
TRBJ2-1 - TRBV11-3 ASSLAGQGRDNEQF
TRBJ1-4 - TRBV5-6 ASSFQRQANEKLF
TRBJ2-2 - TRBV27 ASSWSGGNTGELF
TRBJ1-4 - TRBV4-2 ASSPGVAGEKLF
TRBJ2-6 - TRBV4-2 ASSQEILGSGANVLT
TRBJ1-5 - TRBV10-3 AIRVGGNQPQH
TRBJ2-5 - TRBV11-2 ASSPSLRETQY
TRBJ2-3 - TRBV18 ASSPGAGASTDTQY
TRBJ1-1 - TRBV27 ASRSKGVGTEAF
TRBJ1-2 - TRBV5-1 ASSLDGGESYGYT
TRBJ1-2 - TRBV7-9 ASSRAGTGISQGYT
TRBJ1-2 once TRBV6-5 ASSMDRANYGYT
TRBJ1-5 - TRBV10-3 AISPDRGVSNQPQH
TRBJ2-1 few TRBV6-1 ASSESLGLF
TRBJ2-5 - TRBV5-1 ASSLGLQGRRIGETQY
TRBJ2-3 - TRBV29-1 SVALSVSDTQY
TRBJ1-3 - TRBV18 ASSPRNRQGAGNTIY